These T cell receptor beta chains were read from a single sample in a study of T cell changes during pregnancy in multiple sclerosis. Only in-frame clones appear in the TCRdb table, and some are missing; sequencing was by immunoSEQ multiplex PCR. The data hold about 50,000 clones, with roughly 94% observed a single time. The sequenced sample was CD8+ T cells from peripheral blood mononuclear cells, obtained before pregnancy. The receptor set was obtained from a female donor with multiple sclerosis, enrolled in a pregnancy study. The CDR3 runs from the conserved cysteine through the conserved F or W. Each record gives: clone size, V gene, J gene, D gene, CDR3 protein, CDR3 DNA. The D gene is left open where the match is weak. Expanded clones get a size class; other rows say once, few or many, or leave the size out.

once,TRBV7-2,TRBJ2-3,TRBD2,CASSLGLAWTDTQYF,TGTGCCAGCAGCTTGGGACTAGCGTGGACAGATACGCAGTATTTT
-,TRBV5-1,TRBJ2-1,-,CASSLDTGPNEQFF,TGCGCCAGCAGCTTGGATACAGGGCCCAATGAGCAGTTCTTC
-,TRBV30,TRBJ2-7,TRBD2,CAWSGGAGGPYEQYF,TGTGCCTGGAGTGGGGGAGCGGGAGGCCCCTACGAGCAGTACTTC
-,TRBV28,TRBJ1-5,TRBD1,CASSSRGISNQPQHF,TGTGCCAGCAGTTCCAGGGGGATAAGTAATCAGCCCCAGCATTTT
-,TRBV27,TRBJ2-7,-,CASSSGTRTLFLYEQYF,TGTGCCAGCAGTTCCGGGACACGGACTCTTTTCCTTTACGAGCAGTACTTC
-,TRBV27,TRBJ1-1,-,CASSLSAGPTEAFF,TGTGCCAGCAGTTTATCGGCAGGGCCCACTGAAGCTTTCTTT
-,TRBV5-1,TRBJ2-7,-,CASENQTPGACHEQYF,TGCGCCAGCGAAAATCAAACTCCAGGGGCCTGTCACGAGCAGTACTTC
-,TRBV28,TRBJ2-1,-,CASSLFVGDLSEQFF,TGTGCCAGCAGTTTATTTGTGGGAGACTTAAGCGAGCAGTTCTTC
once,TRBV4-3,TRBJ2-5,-,CASSQDRVSVSGETQYF,TGCGCCAGCAGCCAAGACAGGGTATCGGTTTCAGGAGAGACCCAGTACTTC
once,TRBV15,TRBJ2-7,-,CATSRDPSRTHLGGYYEQYF,TGTGCCACCAGCAGAGACCCCTCCAGGACCCACCTGGGGGGTTACTACGAGCAGTACTTC
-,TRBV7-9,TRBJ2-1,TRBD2,CASSPGWSGITYNEQFF,TGTGCCAGCAGCCCAGGGTGGAGCGGGATCACCTACAATGAGCAGTTCTTC
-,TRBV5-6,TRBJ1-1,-,CASSLAAGGHTEAFF,TGTGCCAGCAGCTTGGCAGCGGGGGGCCATACTGAAGCTTTCTTT
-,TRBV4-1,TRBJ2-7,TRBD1,CASSQDFGTAYEQYF,TGCGCCAGCAGCCAAGATTTTGGGACAGCCTACGAGCAGTACTTC
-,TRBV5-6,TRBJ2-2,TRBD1,CASSLRGRWGGELFF,TGTGCCAGCAGCCTAAGGGGGCGTTGGGGCGGGGAGCTGTTTTTT
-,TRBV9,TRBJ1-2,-,CASSVDMTGGGYGYTF,TGTGCCAGCAGCGTAGATATGACGGGAGGTGGCTATGGCTACACCTTC
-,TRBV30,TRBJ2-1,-,CAWSVGVGHGEQFF,TGTGCCTGGAGTGTAGGGGTTGGTCACGGTGAGCAGTTCTTC
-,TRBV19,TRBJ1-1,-,CASSPSGTEAFF,TGTGCCAGTAGCCCCAGCGGGACCGAAGCTTTCTTT
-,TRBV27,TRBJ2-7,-,CASSIERTSSYEQYF,TGTGCCAGCAGTATAGAACGTACGAGCTCCTACGAGCAGTACTTC
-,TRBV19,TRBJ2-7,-,CASSISGFGEQYF,TGTGCCAGTAGTATTTCGGGATTTGGCGAGCAGTACTTC
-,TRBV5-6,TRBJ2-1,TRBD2,CASSTGLARNEQFF,TGTGCCAGCAGCACGGGACTAGCGAGAAATGAGCAGTTCTTC
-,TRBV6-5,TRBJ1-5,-,CASSYSAGQPQHF,TGTGCCAGCAGTTACTCGGCGGGGCAGCCCCAGCATTTT
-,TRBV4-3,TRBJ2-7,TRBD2,CASSQDTTSGTTF,TGCGCCAGCAGCCAAGATACCACTAGCGGGACGACCTTC
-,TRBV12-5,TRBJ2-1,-,CASGLLGEQFF,TGTGCTAGTGGTTTGCTCGGTGAGCAGTTCTTC
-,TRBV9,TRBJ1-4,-,CASGEGGEKLFF,TGTGCCAGCGGGGAGGGTGGTGAAAAACTGTTTTTT
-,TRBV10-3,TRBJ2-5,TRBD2,CAISESDRASGRISETQYF,TGTGCCATCAGTGAGTCAGATAGGGCTAGCGGGAGGATTAGTGAGACCCAGTACTTC
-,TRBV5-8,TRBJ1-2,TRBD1,CASSSRQGPNYGYTF,TGTGCCAGCAGCTCCAGACAGGGACCCAACTATGGCTACACCTTC
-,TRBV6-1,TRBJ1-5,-,CASSEWRLNQPQHF,TGTGCCAGCAGTGAATGGAGACTGAATCAGCCCCAGCATTTT
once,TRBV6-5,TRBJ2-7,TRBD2,CASSYRGTSGSYEQYF,TGTGCCAGCAGTTACAGAGGGACTAGCGGGAGCTACGAGCAGTACTTC
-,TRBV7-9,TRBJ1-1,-,CASSRDPEGNTEAFF,TGTGCCAGCAGCCGCGACCCCGAGGGGAACACTGAAGCTTTCTTT
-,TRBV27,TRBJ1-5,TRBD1,CASSSTGTGKPQHF,TGTGCCAGCAGCTCAACCGGGACAGGAAAGCCCCAGCATTTT
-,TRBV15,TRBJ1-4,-,CATSRDRGFLEKLFF,TGTGCCACCAGCAGAGATAGGGGGTTCCTGGAAAAACTGTTTTTT
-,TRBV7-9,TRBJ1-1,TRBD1,CASSRRQGLSTEAFF,TGTGCCAGCAGCAGGCGACAGGGTCTATCGACTGAAGCTTTCTTT